This T cell receptor beta chain was identified during a study of T cells after yellow fever vaccination. Overall study results and limits: Contaminants from the bulk population, in the form of abundant clonotypes, could be found in FACS-sorted repertoires.

Ten or more counts support this clonotype. Its specificity is not known. There are 14 residues in the CDR3. Germline loops: CDR1 SGHRS, CDR2 YFSETQ. V was pared by 4 bases and J by 1 base, with 8 bases between. A process of 5'RACE template switching, which added a universal primer site and UMIs, was used to make TCR cDNA. One entry per CDR3 protein, called by TCRdb with MiXCR from the 5' RACE reads. Altogether around 360,000 distinct CDR3 sequences are present, about 9.9% being singletons, with the ten largest covering about 17%. Sequences were derived from PBMCs, sampled on the day of the first yellow fever vaccination. The receptor was isolated from a young man who received the YFV17D yellow fever vaccine. The gene calls are TRBV5-1 and TRBJ2-2; D gene unclear. CDR3 amino acids: CASSPEGNTGELFF. CDR3 DNA: TGCGCCAGCAGCCCGGAAGGGAACACCGGGGAGCTGTTTTTT.